Listed here are 28 T cell receptor beta chains from one sample, sequenced in a study of T-cell memory formation after mild COVID-19. MiXCR, run by TCRdb on the 5' RACE reads, gives a single entry per CDR3 protein. The sample lists approximately 300,000 distinct CDR3 sequences; approximately 7.6% were seen once. Sequenced sample: PBMCs or a T cell subset sorted from them (not recorded which). Receptors originate from a man younger than 35 who had mild COVID-19 (a few samples of this study predate the infection). Cell type and time point are not known.

This chain uses TRBV21-1 with TRBJ2-7. TRBV21-1 counts as a pseudogene. CDR3 length equals 15 residues. In nucleotides, the CDR3 is TGTGCCAGCAGCGAAAAGACCCAAGCCCCCCACGAGCAGTACGTC. This codes for CASSEKTQAPHEQYV.

This clonotype was seen ten or more times. The CDR3 DNA reads as TGTGCCAGCACCTCGGACCTCACAGATACGCAGTATTTT. Protein sequence: CASTSDLTDTQYF. V usage is TRBV2 and J usage is TRBJ2-3; D remains ambiguous. Germline V gene sequence: CDR1 SNHLY, CDR2 FYNNEI. V was shortened by 7 bases and J by 2 bases, with 10 bases between the two germline ends. This CDR3 comprises 13 residues.

This clonotype was seen repeatedly, ten times or more. The genes are TRBV12-3 or TRBV12-4 and TRBJ2-2; D is unclear. The CDR3 length is 14 residues. The germline V and J ends were trimmed by 3 bases and 1 base, with 6 bases remaining between them. This CDR3 is CASSFQRNTGELFF. The CDR3 coding sequence is TGTGCCAGCAGTTTCCAGCGGAACACCGGGGAGCTGTTTTTT.

This chain links TRBV10-3 with TRBJ2-7; 10 bases agree with TRBD1. The CDR3 has 18 residues. V lost 10 bases, J lost 2 bases, and 20 bases stayed unmatched. Germline lookup yields CDR1 ENHRY and CDR2 SYGVKD. The CDR3 coding sequence is TGTGCCACCCGGGCCGGGACAGGGGACTCCTACGGGACCTACGAGCAGTACGTC. Its protein is CATRAGTGDSYGTYEQYV.

The rearrangement links TRBV4-2 to TRBJ2-1, with TRBD2 identical over 8 bases. This CDR3 has 17 amino acids. Germline CDR1 is LGHNA and CDR2 is YNFKEQ. Trimming removed 0 bases from V and 7 bases from J; junction bases left unmatched: 11. The CDR3 here is CASSQDLGSGIRNEQFF. The CDR3 nucleotides are TGTGCCAGCAGCCAAGATTTAGGTAGCGGGATTAGGAATGAGCAGTTCTTC.

This chain uses TRBV15 with TRBJ2-1; D uncertain. CDR3 length: 16 residues. V was trimmed by 4 bases and J by 8 bases, leaving 21 bases between them. Germline V gene sequence: CDR1 LNHNV, CDR2 YYDKDF (reference sequence). CDR3 in amino acids: CATSTPVIRRLDEQFF. The CDR3 DNA is TGTGCCACCAGCACCCCCGTCATCCGTCGACTGGATGAGCAGTTCTTC. The full variable domain, in which reference TRBV15 and TRBJ2-1 provide the parts outside the CDR3, is DAMVIQNPRYQVTQFGKPVTLSCSQTLNHNVMYWYQQKSSQAPKLLFHYYDKDFNNEADTPDNFQSRRPNTSFCFLDIRSPGLGDTAMYLCATSTPVIRRLDEQFFGPGTRLTVL.

This clonotype was seen a few times. The chain links TRBV3-1 to TRBJ1-1, with D unclear. Germline CDR1 and CDR2: LGHDT and YNNKEL (reference sequence). V was pared by 0 bases and J by 10 bases, with 12 bases between. The CDR3 runs 13 residues. The CDR3 DNA is TGTGCCAGCAGCCAAGATAAGGAGTATGTAGCTTTCTTT. Translated: CASSQDKEYVAFF.

The gene calls are TRBV4-1 and TRBJ2-5, with D possibly TRBD2 on 6 matching bases. The CDR3 runs 16 residues. V was pared by 1 base and J by 4 bases, with 16 bases between. The V gene's germline CDR1 is MGHRA and CDR2 YSYEKL. CDR3 nucleotide sequence: TGCGCCAGCAGCCAAGCCCCGGGACTCCAGGGAGAGACCCAGTACTTC. Translation: CASSQAPGLQGETQYF.

CDR3 residues: CAWSASGLYYGYTF. Here the CDR3 DNA reads TGTGCCTGGAGTGCCTCAGGGCTGTACTATGGCTACACCTTC. The gene calls are TRBV30 and TRBJ1-2, with D possibly matching TRBD1 (5 bases). Per the germline V gene, CDR1 is GTSNPN and CDR2 is SVGIG (reference sequence). The length of the CDR3 is 14 residues. The ends were cut back, 1 base at V and 3 bases at J, with 12 bases in the middle.

The chain is built from TRBV5-4 and TRBJ2-2; weak D call: TRBD2 (7 bases). The CDR3 has 16 residues. The germline V gene encodes CDR1 SGHNT and CDR2 YYREEE (reference sequence). V lost 2 bases, J lost 0 bases, and 11 bases lay in between. In DNA, the CDR3 is TGTGCCAGCAGCTTACGGGGGGCTACGAACACCGGGGAGCTGTTTTTT. As protein: CASSLRGATNTGELFF. Together with reference TRBV5-4 and TRBJ2-2, the CDR3 gives the full variable domain: ETGVTQSPTHLIKTRGQQVTLRCSSQSGHNTVSWYQQALGQGPQFIFQYYREEENGRGNFPPRFSGLQFPNYSSELNVNALELDDSALYLCASSLRGATNTGELFFGEGSRLTVL.

This clonotype was recorded at least ten times. The genes are TRBV7-9 and TRBJ2-3; D is unclear. The CDR3 is made up of 14 amino acids. Germline V CDR1 and CDR2: SEHNR, FQNEAQ (reference sequence). Deletions cut 1 base from V and 0 bases from J, with 5 bases between. The CDR3 DNA follows: TGTGCCAGCAGCTTAGTCGCTAGCACAGATACGCAGTATTTT. Its translation is CASSLVASTDTQYF.

The rearrangement links TRBV2 to TRBJ1-1; a possible D gene is TRBD1 (5 bases). This CDR3 is 13 amino acids long. Looked up from germline, CDR1 is SNHLY and CDR2 is FYNNEI. Trimming shortened V by 6 bases and J by 4 bases, and 12 bases separated the two germline ends. CDR3 DNA: TGTGCCAGCAGGGTGGGACCTGGCACTGAAGCTTTCTTT. Encoded protein: CASRVGPGTEAFF.

This clonotype was found a few times. The chain carries TRBV2 and TRBJ2-5; tentative D call: TRBD1 (5 bases). The CDR3 covers 13 residues. Germline CDR1 SNHLY, CDR2 FYNNEI. V was clipped by 4 bases and J by 5 bases, with 11 bases between them. CDR3 in amino acids: CASSGAHRETQYF. The CDR3 nucleotides are TGTGCCAGCAGTGGGGCCCACAGGGAGACCCAGTACTTC.

The J gene is TRBJ2-6, the V gene TRBV7-2; D may be TRBD1 (6 bases). The ends were cut back, 4 bases at V and 1 base at J, with 11 bases in the middle. Germline CDR1 and CDR2: SGHTA and FQGNSA. The CDR3 loop spans 16 amino acids. The CDR3 region is CASSSTGFSGANVLTF. CDR3 DNA sequence: TGTGCCAGCAGCTCGACAGGATTTTCTGGGGCCAACGTCCTGACTTTC.

At least ten counts were recorded for this clonotype. The CDR3 region has the DNA TGCAGCTTCAGTATTGGTTCCTACGAGCAGTACTTC. It translates to CSFSIGSYEQYF. The V and J genes are TRBV20-1 and TRBJ2-7; no reliable D call. This CDR3 is built from 12 residues. Germline V gene data show CDR1 as DFQATT and CDR2 as SNEGSKA (reference sequence).

This clonotype was picked up many times. The V and J genes are TRBV6-5 and TRBJ2-1; D gene unclear. Germline lookup yields CDR1 MNHEY and CDR2 SVGAGI. V lost 0 bases, J lost 5 bases, and 8 bases lay in between. The CDR3 sequence is 14 residues long. DNA for the CDR3: TGTGCCAGCAGTTACTCGGCAGGAAACAATGAGCAGTTCTTC. This codes for CASSYSAGNNEQFF.

This chain links TRBV12-3 or TRBV12-4 with TRBJ2-7; D is ambiguous. The CDR3 runs 13 residues. V was trimmed by 3 bases and J by 6 bases, leaving 12 bases between them. The CDR3 DNA is TGTGCCAGCAGTTTTGTAAATCCGGGCGAGCAGTACTTC. Its translation is CASSFVNPGEQYF.

In its sample, this clonotype was seen a few times. The CDR3 region is CSARDQGGLASTDTQYF. CDR3 DNA sequence: TGCAGTGCTAGAGACCAGGGGGGACTTGCTAGCACAGATACGCAGTATTTT. This chain connects TRBV20-1 to TRBJ2-3; D perhaps matches TRBD1 (7 bases). There are 17 residues in the CDR3. Germline V gene sequence: CDR1 DFQATT, CDR2 SNEGSKA (reference sequence). V shed 0 bases and J shed 0 bases, with 16 bases lying between them.

The gene calls are TRBV30 and TRBJ2-3; TRBD2 agrees at 10 bases. V dropped 5 bases and J dropped 0; count of bases not matched to a gene: 5. The CDR3 loop spans 15 amino acids. In germline, CDR1 is GTSNPN, CDR2 SVGIG (reference sequence). The CDR3: CAWGLAGASTDTQYF. CDR3 nucleotide sequence: TGTGCCTGGGGGCTAGCGGGGGCCAGCACAGATACGCAGTATTTT. The whole variable domain, filled in from reference TRBV30 and TRBJ2-3, reads SQTIHQWPATLVQPVGSPLSLECTVEGTSNPNLYWYRQAAGRGLQLLFYSVGIGQISSEVPQNLSASRPQDRQFILSSKKLLLSDSGFYLCAWGLAGASTDTQYFGPGTRLTVL.

Here the CDR3 reads CASSVAPTENTLNTEAFF. As DNA, the CDR3 is TGTGCCAGCAGCGTAGCCCCGACCGAGAATACCCTGAACACTGAAGCTTTCTTT. The V and J genes are TRBV9 and TRBJ1-1; D unresolved. V lost 0 bases and J lost 0, with 18 bases in between. The CDR3 loop spans 18 amino acids. The V gene's germline CDR1 is SGDLS and CDR2 YYNGEE.

Only a few counts were recorded for this clonotype. The chain has TRBV18 and TRBJ2-3; D is perhaps TRBD2 (6 bases). The CDR3 is 14 residues long. Germline loops: CDR1 KGHSH, CDR2 LQKENI. Trimming took 2 bases from V and 4 from J, leaving 10 bases between them. CDR3 nucleotides: TGTGCCAGCTCACCAAAAGGAGGGGCAGATACGCAGTATTTT. Encoded protein: CASSPKGGADTQYF.

J is TRBJ1-4 and V is TRBV29-1; D is undetermined. V lost 7 bases and J 4 bases, leaving 7 bases between the germline ends. The germline V gene has CDR1 SQVTM and CDR2 ANQGSEA. The CDR3 covers 11 residues. The CDR3 sequence is CSGVSNEKLFF. CDR3 nucleotides: TGCAGCGGAGTCAGTAATGAAAAACTGTTTTTT. The complete variable domain, with remaining parts taken from reference TRBV29-1 and TRBJ1-4, reads SAVISQKPSRDICQRGTSLTIQCQVDSQVTMMFWYRQQPGQSLTLIATANQGSEATYESGFVIDKFPISRPNLTFSTLTVSNMSPEDSSIYLCSGVSNEKLFFGSGTQLSVL.

In this sample, this clonotype turned up a few times. The J gene is TRBJ1-1, the V gene TRBV7-6, with a possible D match to TRBD1 (6 bases). Germline-derived CDR1 and CDR2 are SGHVS and FNYEAQ. The V end lost 3 bases, the J end lost 8 bases, and 10 bases lay between the germline ends. This CDR3 comprises 12 residues. CDR3 amino acids: CASSLTGHEAFF. The DNA for the CDR3 is TGTGCCAGCAGCTTGACAGGACACGAAGCTTTCTTT.

This chain joins TRBV6-2 or TRBV6-3 and TRBJ2-7; 7 bases agree with TRBD1. The CDR3 length is 15 residues. J was trimmed by 3 bases and V by 6 bases; bases with no gene match: 11. The V gene's germline CDR1 is MNHEY and CDR2 SVGEGT. The CDR3 loop is CASSPGTATFYEQYV. In DNA, the CDR3 is TGTGCCAGCAGCCCCGGGACAGCAACCTTCTACGAGCAGTACGTC.

This clonotype was counted between two and nine times. V usage is TRBV6-2 or TRBV6-3 and J usage is TRBJ2-1; tentatively, D is TRBD1 (5 bases). This CDR3 region has 13 residues. Germline V gives CDR1 MNHEY, CDR2 SVGEGT. V was clipped by 2 bases and J by 5 bases, with 7 bases between them. CDR3: CASSYIGDNEQFF. The CDR3 region has the DNA TGTGCCAGCAGTTACATAGGGGACAATGAGCAGTTCTTC.

The V and J genes are TRBV10-3 and TRBJ1-4; D call uncertain. There are 13 residues in the CDR3. CDR1 ENHRY and CDR2 SYGVKD come from the germline V gene. V shed 10 bases and J shed 5 bases, with 14 bases lying between them. This CDR3 reads CATHEEENEKLFF. The DNA of the CDR3 is TGTGCCACCCACGAAGAGGAGAATGAAAAACTGTTTTTT.

The V call is TRBV7-8, the J call TRBJ2-5; TRBD2 matches at 9 bases. The CDR3 has 17 residues. CDR1 is SGHVS and CDR2 is FQNEAQ in the germline V gene. Unmatched junction bases numbered 11, after V lost 3 bases and J lost 3 bases. CDR3: CASSFSRVPSGEETQYF. As DNA, the CDR3 is TGTGCCAGCAGCTTCTCCAGGGTCCCTAGCGGGGAAGAGACCCAGTACTTC. The whole variable domain, remainder taken from reference TRBV7-8 and TRBJ2-5, is GAGVSQSPRYKVAKRGQDVALRCDPISGHVSLFWYQQALGQGPEFLTYFQNEAQLDKSGLPSDRFFAERPEGSVSTLKIQRTQQEDSAVYLCASSFSRVPSGEETQYFGPGTRLLVL.

This clonotype has just a few counts. The chain has TRBV7-3 and TRBJ1-2, with D possibly matching TRBD1 (5 bases). Trimming left V 5 bases short and J 4 bases short, with 11 bases between. CDR1 and CDR2 from the germline V gene are SGHTA and FQGTGA. There are 13 residues in the CDR3. Here the CDR3 DNA reads TGTGCCAGCAGCCAACAGGAGGGCTATGGCTACACCTTC. Translated, it gives CASSQQEGYGYTF.